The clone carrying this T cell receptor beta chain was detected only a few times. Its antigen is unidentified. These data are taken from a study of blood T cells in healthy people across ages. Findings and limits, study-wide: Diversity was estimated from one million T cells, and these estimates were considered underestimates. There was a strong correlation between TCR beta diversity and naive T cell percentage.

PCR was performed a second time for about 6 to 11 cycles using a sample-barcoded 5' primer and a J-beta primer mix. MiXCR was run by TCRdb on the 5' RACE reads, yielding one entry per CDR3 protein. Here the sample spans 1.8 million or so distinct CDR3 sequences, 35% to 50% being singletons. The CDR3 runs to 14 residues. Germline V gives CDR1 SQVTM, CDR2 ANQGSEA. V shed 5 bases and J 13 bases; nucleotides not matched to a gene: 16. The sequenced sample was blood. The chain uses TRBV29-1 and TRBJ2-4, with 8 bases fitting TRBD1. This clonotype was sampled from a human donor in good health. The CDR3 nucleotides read TGCAGCGTTCGAGCGATGACAGGGGAAAGTGAGCAGTACTTC. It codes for CSVRAMTGESEQYF.